This T cell receptor beta chain derives from a study of cytomegalovirus exposure and HLA in healthy donors. The PCR contained 60 Vbeta and 13 Jbeta primers. Sequencing used immunoSEQ multiplex PCR; TCRdb keeps in-frame clones, though not all of them. The sample lists roughly 130,000 clones; roughly four fifths were seen once. Study-wide results and caveats: The authors later found HLA-associated TCR beta chains more clonally expanded than equally common others. Some segments of the V type, notably TRBV6-2 and TRBV6-3, were excluded as indistinguishable. Sequencing likely caused a cluster of highly shared sequence variants. Earlier results showed most TCR beta V segments being productive about 87% or about 30% of the time.

A few counts support this clone. The antigen is unknown. Trimming stripped 10 bases from V and 10 bases from J, with 16 bases between. This CDR3 region has 11 residues. The germline gives CDR1 LNHDA, CDR2 SQIVND (reference sequence). Specimen: PBMCs. The chain combines TRBV19 with TRBJ1-1; D may be TRBD1 (6 bases). The TCR originated in a woman between 45 and 60 years old in good health and CMV-seronegative. The DNA for the CDR3 is TGTGCCACTCATCCGGGACATGGAGCTTTCTTT. This encodes CATHPGHGAFF. The full variable domain, with the rest looked up from reference TRBV19 and TRBJ1-1, is DGGITQSPKYLFRKEGQNVTLSCEQNLNHDAMYWYRQDPGQGLRLIYYSQIVNDFQKGDIAEGYSVSREKKESFPLTVTSAQKNPTAFYLCATHPGHGAFFGQGTRLTVV.